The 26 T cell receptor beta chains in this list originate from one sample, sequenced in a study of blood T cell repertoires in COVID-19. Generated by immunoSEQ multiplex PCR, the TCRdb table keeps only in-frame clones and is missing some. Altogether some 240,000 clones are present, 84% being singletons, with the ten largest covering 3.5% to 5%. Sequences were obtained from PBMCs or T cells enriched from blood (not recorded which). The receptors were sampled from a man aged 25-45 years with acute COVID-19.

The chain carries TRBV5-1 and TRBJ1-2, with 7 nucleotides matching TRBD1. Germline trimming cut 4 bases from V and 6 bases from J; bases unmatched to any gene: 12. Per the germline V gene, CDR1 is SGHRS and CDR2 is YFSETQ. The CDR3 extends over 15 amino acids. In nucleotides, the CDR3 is TGCGCCAGCAGCCGGGGTACAGACAGGGCGAATGGCTACACCTTC. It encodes CASSRGTDRANGYTF.

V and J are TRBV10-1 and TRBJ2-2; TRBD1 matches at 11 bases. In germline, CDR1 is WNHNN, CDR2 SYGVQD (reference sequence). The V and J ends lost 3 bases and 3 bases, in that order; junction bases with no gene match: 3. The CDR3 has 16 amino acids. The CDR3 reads CASSDPGQGDTGELFF. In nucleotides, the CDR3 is TGCGCCAGCAGTGACCCGGGACAGGGGGACACCGGGGAGCTGTTTTTT.

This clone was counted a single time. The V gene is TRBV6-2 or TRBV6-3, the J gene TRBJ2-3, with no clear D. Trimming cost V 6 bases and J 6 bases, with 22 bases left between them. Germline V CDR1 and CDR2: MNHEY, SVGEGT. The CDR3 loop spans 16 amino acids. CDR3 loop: CASSSPERANGDTQYF. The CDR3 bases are TGTGCCAGCAGCTCACCGGAGCGCGCCAATGGGGATACGCAGTATTTT.

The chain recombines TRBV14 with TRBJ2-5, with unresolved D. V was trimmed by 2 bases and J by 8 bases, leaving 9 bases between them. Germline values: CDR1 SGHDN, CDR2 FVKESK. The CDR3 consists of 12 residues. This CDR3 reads CASSQLATTQYF. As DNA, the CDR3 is TGTGCCAGCAGCCAACTCGCCACTACCCAGTACTTC.

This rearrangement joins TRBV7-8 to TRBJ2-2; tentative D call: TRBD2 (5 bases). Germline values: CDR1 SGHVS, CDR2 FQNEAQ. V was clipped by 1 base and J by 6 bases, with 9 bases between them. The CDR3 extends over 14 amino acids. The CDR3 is CASSLVGGPGELFF. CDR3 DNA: TGTGCCAGCAGCTTAGTCGGCGGGCCCGGGGAGCTGTTTTTT.

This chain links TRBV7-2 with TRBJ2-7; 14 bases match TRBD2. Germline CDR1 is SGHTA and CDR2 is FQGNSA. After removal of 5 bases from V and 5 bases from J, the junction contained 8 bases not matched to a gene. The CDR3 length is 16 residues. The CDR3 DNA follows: TGTGCCAGCAGCCCTGGGACTAGCGGGAGTCTCCACGAGCAGTACGTC. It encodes CASSPGTSGSLHEQYV.

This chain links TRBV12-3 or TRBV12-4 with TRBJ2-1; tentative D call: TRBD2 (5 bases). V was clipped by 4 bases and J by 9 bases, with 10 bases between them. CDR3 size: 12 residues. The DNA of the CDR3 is TGTGCCAGCAGTTCGGACTTTAGTGAGCAGTTCTTC. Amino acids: CASSSDFSEQFF.

The chain's CDR3 is CASLLQGNSNQPQHF. The CDR3 DNA reads as TGTGCCAGCTTATTACAGGGGAATAGCAATCAGCCCCAGCATTTT. V is TRBV27 and J is TRBJ1-5; the match to TRBD1 covers 7 bases. Germline-derived CDR1 and CDR2 are MNHEY and SMNVEV (reference sequence). The trim removed 8 bases at V and 0 bases at J, leaving 7 bases unmatched. The CDR3 spans 15 residues.

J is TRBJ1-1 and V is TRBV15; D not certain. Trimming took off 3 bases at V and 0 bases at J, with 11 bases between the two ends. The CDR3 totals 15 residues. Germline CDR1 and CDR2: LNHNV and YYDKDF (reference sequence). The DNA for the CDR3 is TGTGCCACCAGCAGTCCTGCCACGGTGAACACTGAAGCTTTCTTT. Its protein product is CATSSPATVNTEAFF.

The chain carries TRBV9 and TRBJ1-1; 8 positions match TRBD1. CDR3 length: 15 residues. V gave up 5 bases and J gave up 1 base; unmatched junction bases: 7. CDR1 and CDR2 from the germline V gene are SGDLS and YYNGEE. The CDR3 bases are TGTGCCAGCAGTCTCAGGGGGCTGTCGAACACTGAAGCTTTCTTT. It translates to CASSLRGLSNTEAFF.

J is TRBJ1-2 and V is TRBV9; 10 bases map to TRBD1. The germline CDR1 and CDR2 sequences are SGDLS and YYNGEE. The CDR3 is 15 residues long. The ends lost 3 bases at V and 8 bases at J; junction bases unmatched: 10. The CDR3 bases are TGTGCCAGCAGCGCAACGGGACAGGGGACTAACGGCTACACCTTC. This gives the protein CASSATGQGTNGYTF. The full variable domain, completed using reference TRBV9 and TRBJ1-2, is DSGVTQTPKHLITATGQRVTLRCSPRSGDLSVYWYQQSLDQGLQFLIQYYNGEERAKGNILERFSAQQFPDLHSELNLSSLELGDSALYFCASSATGQGTNGYTFGSGTRLTVV.

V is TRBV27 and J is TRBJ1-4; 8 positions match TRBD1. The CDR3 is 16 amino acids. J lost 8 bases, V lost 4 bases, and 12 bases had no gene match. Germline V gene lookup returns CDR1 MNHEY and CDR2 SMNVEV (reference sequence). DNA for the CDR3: TGTGCCAGCAGTTCTCAGCCCGGGACAGGAGGGGAAAAACTGTTTTTT. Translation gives CASSSQPGTGGEKLFF.

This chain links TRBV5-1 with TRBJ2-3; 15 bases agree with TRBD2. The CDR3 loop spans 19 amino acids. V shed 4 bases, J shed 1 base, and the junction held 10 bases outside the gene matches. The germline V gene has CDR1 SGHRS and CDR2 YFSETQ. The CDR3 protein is CASSPGLAGGGVGTDTQYF. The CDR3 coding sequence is TGCGCCAGCAGCCCGGGACTAGCGGGGGGAGGAGTGGGCACAGATACGCAGTATTTT. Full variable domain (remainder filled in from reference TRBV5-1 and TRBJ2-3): KAGVTQTPRYLIKTRGQQVTLSCSPISGHRSVSWYQQTPGQGLQFLFEYFSETQRNKGNFPGRFSGRQFSNSRSEMNVSTLELGDSALYLCASSPGLAGGGVGTDTQYFGPGTRLTVL.

The chain's CDR3 is CASSSITGKEAEAFF. CDR3 nucleotide sequence: TGTGCCAGCAGTTCGATCACAGGGAAGGAGGCTGAAGCTTTCTTT. This chain connects TRBV28 to TRBJ1-1, with TRBD1 as a possible D gene (6 bases). This CDR3 has 15 amino acids. The V and J ends lost 4 bases and 6 bases respectively, with 18 bases between them. In germline, CDR1 is MDHEN, CDR2 SYDVKM.

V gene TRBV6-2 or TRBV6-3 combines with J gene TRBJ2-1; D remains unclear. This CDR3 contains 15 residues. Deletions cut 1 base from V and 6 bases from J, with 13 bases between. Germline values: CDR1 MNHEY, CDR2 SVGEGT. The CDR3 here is CASSYYGPKSNEQFF. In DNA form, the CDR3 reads TGTGCCAGCAGTTACTACGGTCCTAAGAGCAATGAGCAGTTCTTC.

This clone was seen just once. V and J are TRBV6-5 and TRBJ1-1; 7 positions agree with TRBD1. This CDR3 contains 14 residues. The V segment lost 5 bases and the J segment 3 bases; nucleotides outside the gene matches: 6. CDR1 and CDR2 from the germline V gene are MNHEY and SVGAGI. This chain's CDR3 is CASSRQGEDTEAFF. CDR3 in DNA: TGTGCCAGCAGTAGACAGGGCGAAGACACTGAAGCTTTCTTT.

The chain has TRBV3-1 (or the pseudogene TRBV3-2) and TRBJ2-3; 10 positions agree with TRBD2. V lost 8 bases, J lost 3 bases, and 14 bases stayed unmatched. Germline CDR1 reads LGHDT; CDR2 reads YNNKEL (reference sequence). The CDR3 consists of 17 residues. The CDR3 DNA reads TGTGCCAGCTCAACCACTAGCGGGATAGGTTTGACAGATACGCAGTATTTT. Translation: CASSTTSGIGLTDTQYF.

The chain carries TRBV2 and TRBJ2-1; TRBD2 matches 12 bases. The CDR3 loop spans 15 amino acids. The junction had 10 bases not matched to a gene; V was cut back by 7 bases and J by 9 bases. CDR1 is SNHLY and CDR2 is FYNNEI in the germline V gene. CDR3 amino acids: CASNAGLAGRGEQFF. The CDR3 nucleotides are TGTGCCAGCAACGCCGGACTAGCGGGAAGGGGTGAGCAGTTCTTC.

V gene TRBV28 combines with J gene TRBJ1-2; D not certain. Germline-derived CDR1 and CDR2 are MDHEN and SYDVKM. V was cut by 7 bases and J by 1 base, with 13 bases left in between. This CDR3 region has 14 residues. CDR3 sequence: CASTEGTLNYGYTF. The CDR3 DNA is TGTGCCAGCACTGAGGGTACCCTTAACTATGGCTACACCTTC.

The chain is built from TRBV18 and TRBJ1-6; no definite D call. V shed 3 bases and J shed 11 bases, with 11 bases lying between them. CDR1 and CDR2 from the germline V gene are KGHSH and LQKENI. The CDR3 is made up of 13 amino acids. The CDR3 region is CASSPNLEPPLHF. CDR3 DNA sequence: TGTGCCAGCTCACCGAACCTGGAGCCACCCCTCCACTTT.

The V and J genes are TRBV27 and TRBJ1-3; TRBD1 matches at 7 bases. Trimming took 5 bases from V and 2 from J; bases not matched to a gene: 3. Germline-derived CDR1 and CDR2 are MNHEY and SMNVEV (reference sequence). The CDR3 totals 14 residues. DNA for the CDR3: TGTGCCAGCAGTACGACAGGGCCTGGAAACACCATATATTTT. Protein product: CASSTTGPGNTIYF.

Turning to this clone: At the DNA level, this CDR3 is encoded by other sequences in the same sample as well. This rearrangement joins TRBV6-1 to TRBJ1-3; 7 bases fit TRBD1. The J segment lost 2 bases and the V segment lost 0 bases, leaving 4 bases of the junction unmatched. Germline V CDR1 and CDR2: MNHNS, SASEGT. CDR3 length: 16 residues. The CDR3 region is CASSEAGTGAGNTIYF. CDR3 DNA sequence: TGTGCCAGCAGTGAAGCAGGCACAGGGGCTGGAAACACCATATATTTT.

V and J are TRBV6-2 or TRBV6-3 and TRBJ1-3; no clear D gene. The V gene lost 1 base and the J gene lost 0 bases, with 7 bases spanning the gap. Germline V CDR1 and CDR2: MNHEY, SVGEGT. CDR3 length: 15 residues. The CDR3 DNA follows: TGTGCCAGCAGTTACTTCGGTGTCTCTGGAAACACCATATATTTT. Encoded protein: CASSYFGVSGNTIYF.

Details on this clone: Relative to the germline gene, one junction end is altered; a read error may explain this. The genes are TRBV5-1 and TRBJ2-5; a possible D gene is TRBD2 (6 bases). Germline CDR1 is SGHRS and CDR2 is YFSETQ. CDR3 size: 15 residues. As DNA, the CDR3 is TGTGCCAGCAGCTTGGTCGCGGGAAGTGAAGAGACCCAGTACTTC. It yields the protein CASSLVAGSEETQYF.

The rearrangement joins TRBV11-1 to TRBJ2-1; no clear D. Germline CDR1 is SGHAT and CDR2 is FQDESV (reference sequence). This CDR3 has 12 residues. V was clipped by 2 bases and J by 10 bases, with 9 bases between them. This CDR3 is CASSLSSQEQFF. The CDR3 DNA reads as TGTGCCAGCAGCTTAAGTTCGCAGGAGCAGTTCTTC.

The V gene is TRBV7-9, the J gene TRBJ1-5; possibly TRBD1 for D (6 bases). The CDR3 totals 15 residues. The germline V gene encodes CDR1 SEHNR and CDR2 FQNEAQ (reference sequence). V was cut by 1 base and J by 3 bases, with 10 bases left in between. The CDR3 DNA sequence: TGTGCCAGCAGCTTAGACGGACAGTACAATCAGCCCCAGCATTTT. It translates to CASSLDGQYNQPQHF.